This T cell receptor (beta chain) was identified in a study of blood T cell repertoires in COVID-19 (dated by TCRdb to the early 2020s). Regarding the research as a whole: Collaborator samples came from the United States, Italy and Spain and covered acute and convalescent phases of COVID-19. Where available, HLA class I and class II types were obtained from metadata supplied by the sample provider rather than from assay-based typing. Samples came from the ongoing ImmuneRACE study (first 160 participants) plus 1,254 subjects from 6 global collaborators. A de-identified subject ID, COVID-19 status, age in years and sex were almost always included in the sample metadata. Subjects who had been exposed to COVID-19, were actively infected with it, or had recovered from it provided the deeply sampled blood TCRbeta repertoires that made up the dataset. The repertoires were released in a freely available public database meant as a resource for research on the immune response to SARS-CoV-2. The prospective study material was composed of cDNA or gDNA derived from T cells, B-cell-depleted T cells, or PBMCs. The paper as a whole reports these results and caveats: The quantity of clinical and demographic metadata differed by source and by participant and was supplied without curation.

Worth noting for this clone: Its antigen remains undetermined. No qualities accompany the bases; no much larger clone lies one base away.

Whole blood was collected in K2EDTA tubes by collaborating institutions according to the institutions' own protocols. For TCRbeta analysis, collaborators shipped samples as frozen whole blood, isolated PBMCs, or DNA extracted from either of those sample types. The immunoSEQ Assay, a bias-controlled multiplex PCR, was used to amplify TCRbeta CDR3 regions from genomic DNA. The original pipeline was this. Within the assay, amplification of reference gene primers was used to estimate how many nucleated cells each sample contained. To quantify the absolute abundance of each unique TCRbeta CDR3 rearrangement, sequence reads were collapsed and filtered. For each sample, productive Simpson clonality was calculated as the square root of Simpson's diversity index across productive rearrangements. TCRdb carries this immuneACCESS record with in-frame sequences only. Its versions omit some clonotypes, under half of them owing to an unresolved V gene in the studies checked, with the rest unexplained. The V and J calls and clone size come from that table; D and trimming were worked out from the DNA. Within this sample are about 68,000 clones, with about 86% of them counted one time only. The top ten clones comprise 1.4% to 1.5% of the sample.

From the cysteine through the phenylalanine, the CDR3 covers 15 amino acids. Just CDR3 DNA is preserved here, 45 bases in frame from base 1. Per the germline V gene, MGHRA is the CDR1 and YSYEKL is the CDR2. V lost 0 bases and J lost 2 bases; the stretch between them is 8 bases long. The sequence is built from TRBV4-1 and TRBJ1-5; TRBD1 could be the D gene, as 5 bases match. Sequences were obtained from peripheral blood. This sequence was found in a woman aged 55 to 70 with acute or convalescent COVID-19. The CDR3 in this case is CASSQDSGGNQPQHF. The nucleotides read TGCGCCAGCAGCCAAGACTCGGGGGGCAATCAGCCCCAGCATTTT.